The clone carrying this TCR beta chain was counted a few times. Its matching antigen is unknown. This could be a read error, since a much larger clone is one nucleotide away. TCRdb reprocessed the multiplex PCR reads with MiXCR, giving one entry per CDR3 protein. Of 200,000 or so distinct CDR3 sequences in the sample, over 25% are singletons; the top ten hold approximately 4.3%. Samples came from axillary lymph nodes draining the breast cancer. This sample stems from a study of breast tumors, draining lymph nodes, adjacent tissues. V was trimmed by 5 bases and J by 6 bases, leaving 18 bases between them. CDR1 and CDR2 from the germline V gene are MNHEY and SVGAGI. The CDR3 is 15 residues long. Study-wide points: The lymph node origin of tumor T cells was framed as consistent with a hypothesis, not demonstrated. The data were judged consistent with most tumor T cells coming from lymph node and expanding in tumor. Luminal-like breast cancer showed significantly greater tumor-nontumor repertoire similarity than basal-like breast cancer did.

The receptor comes from a female donor with breast cancer. Some clones in this sample may be carry-over from other donors' samples. The sample taken for sequencing was axillary lymph node tissue. The chain has TRBV6-5 and TRBJ2-3; the D gene is possibly TRBD1 (8 bases). The CDR3 loop is CASSPTGGGPDTQYF. CDR3 DNA sequence: TGTGCCAGCAGTCCTACAGGGGGAGGGCCGGATACGCAGTATTTT.